Presented here are 21 T cell receptor beta chains from one specimen sequenced in a study of CXCR3-negative and CXCR3-positive naive CD8 T cells. General observations from the study: Hydrophobicity of TRB CDR3s was greater in CXCR3-positive naive cells than in CXCR3-negative naive cells.

No antigen is known for these receptors. UMI-labeled 5' RACE yielded the TRB cDNA libraries. TCRdb re-called the 5' RACE reads and gives one entry per CDR3 protein, without DNA. Recorded for this sample: about 60,000 distinct CDR3 sequences. The sequenced sample was naive CXCR3+ CD8+ T cells from blood. Subset specified: CD45RO-CCR7+CD27+CD95- naive CD8+ T cells expressing CXCR3 (TNR3+). Source of these receptors: a human donor in good health. Some clones in this sample may be carry-over from other donors' samples.

The chain has TRBV6-5 and TRBJ1-5. Germline V gene lookup returns CDR1 MNHEY and CDR2 SVGAGI. This CDR3 comprises 13 residues. The CDR3 is CASSRYSNQPQHF.

V is TRBV20-1 and J is TRBJ2-2; the D call from TCRdb, TRBD2, cannot be confirmed without DNA. The CDR3 runs 16 residues. The germline gives CDR1 DFQATT, CDR2 SNEGSKA (reference sequence). The CDR3 here is CSASEGLAGFTGELFF.

The V call is TRBV28, the J call TRBJ1-1; TCRdb's D call of TRBD1 is untestable without DNA. The CDR3 has 14 residues. The germline CDR1 and CDR2 sequences are MDHEN and SYDVKM. CDR3: CASSLLRGNTEAFF.

The V gene is TRBV28, the J gene TRBJ2-7; no DNA is available, so the TRBD1 call from TCRdb remains unchecked. The CDR3 is made up of 16 amino acids. Germline CDR1 is MDHEN and CDR2 is SYDVKM. The CDR3 spells CASSSPWTQVTYEQYF.

This CDR3 reads CASSFVRGPSPNTGELFF. The chain employs TRBV28 and TRBJ2-2; TCRdb outputs TRBD1, but without DNA this stays unchecked. The CDR3 is 18 amino acids. Germline CDR1 and CDR2: MDHEN and SYDVKM.

The chain uses TRBV7-7 and TRBJ1-1. The CDR3 has 13 residues. Looked up from germline, CDR1 is SSHAT and CDR2 is FNYEAQ (reference sequence). The CDR3 sequence: CASSLDMNTEAFF.

This CDR3 reads CASSPVGWESYEQYF. J is TRBJ2-7 and V is TRBV6-6. This CDR3 has 15 amino acids. Germline values: CDR1 MNHNY, CDR2 SVGAGI (reference sequence).

The J gene is TRBJ2-7, the V gene TRBV28. Per germline, CDR1 MDHEN and CDR2 SYDVKM. The CDR3 contains 14 residues. CDR3 in amino acids: CASSADGYSYEQYF.

The chain uses TRBV18 and TRBJ2-7; TCRdb proposes TRBD1, but this gene call is untestable without DNA. Per the germline V gene, CDR1 is KGHSH and CDR2 is LQKENI. The CDR3 length is 13 residues. The chain's CDR3 is CASSPPGQNEQYF.

The genes are TRBV5-8 and TRBJ2-7; TCRdb calls TRBD1, which cannot be checked without DNA. The length of the CDR3 is 15 residues. Germline CDR1 and CDR2: SGHTS and YDEGEE. CDR3 loop: CASSLVGTGVSEQYF.

V gene TRBV7-2 combines with J gene TRBJ2-7; TCRdb selects TRBD1, and the lack of DNA leaves this call unchecked. Germline-derived CDR1 and CDR2 are SGHTA and FQGNSA. The CDR3 has 15 residues. The CDR3: CASSAAGPPSYEQYF.

The chain couples TRBV20-1 to TRBJ2-7; lacking DNA, the TRBD1 call made by TCRdb goes unchecked. The CDR3 is 14 amino acids. The germline V gene has CDR1 DFQATT and CDR2 SNEGSKA (reference sequence). The CDR3 region is CSAKDGGGIDEQYF.

The chain is built from TRBV7-3 and TRBJ2-5. This CDR3 comprises 13 residues. CDR1 SGHTA and CDR2 FQGTGA come from the germline V gene. CDR3 sequence reads: CASSSVGEETQYF.

The chain combines TRBV29-1 with TRBJ1-2; the D call from TCRdb, TRBD1, cannot be confirmed without DNA. Germline CDR1 reads SQVTM; CDR2 reads ANQGSEA. CDR3 length: 13 amino acids. The CDR3 loop reads CSVEVGPGYGYTF.

CDR3 in amino acids: CASSLFDLGDTQYF. This rearrangement joins TRBV7-3 to TRBJ2-3. This CDR3 contains 14 residues. Per germline, CDR1 SGHTA and CDR2 FQGTGA.

The rearrangement links TRBV28 to TRBJ2-3; the TRBD1 assignment by TCRdb is unverifiable without DNA. CDR1 MDHEN and CDR2 SYDVKM come from the germline V gene. The CDR3 extends over 14 amino acids. This chain's CDR3 is CASRPPGITDTQYF.

The CDR3 is CASSESGTTGELFF. The chain links TRBV6-4 to TRBJ2-2; TCRdb calls TRBD2, which cannot be checked without DNA. The CDR3 totals 14 residues. Germline lookup yields CDR1 MRHNA and CDR2 SNTAGT.

J is TRBJ2-2 and V is TRBV7-8. CDR3 length: 14 amino acids. The germline CDR1 and CDR2 sequences are SGHVS and FQNEAQ. The CDR3 loop is CASSPRWNTGELFF.

V gene TRBV7-9 combines with J gene TRBJ1-3; TCRdb's assignment of TRBD1 cannot be checked, as there is no DNA. CDR3 size: 16 residues. Germline-derived CDR1 and CDR2 are SEHNR and FQNEAQ (reference sequence). The CDR3 sequence is CASSRGPGGSGNTIYF.

V and J are TRBV29-1 and TRBJ2-7. Germline V gives CDR1 SQVTM, CDR2 ANQGSEA. This CDR3 has 13 amino acids. The CDR3 sequence is CSVEEGNSYEQYF.

This chain uses TRBV7-9 with TRBJ2-5; there is no DNA to check the TCRdb D call of TRBD1. The CDR3 totals 16 residues. CDR1 is SEHNR, CDR2 FQNEAQ, per germline (reference sequence). CDR3 sequence: CASSHGSGGSQETQYF. Looking up the rest from reference TRBV7-9 and TRBJ2-5 gives the full variable domain: DTGVSQNPRHKITKRGQNVTFRCDPISEHNRLYWYRQTLGQGPEFLTYFQNEAQLEKSRLLSDRFSAERPKGSFSTLEIQRTEQGDSAMYLCASSHGSGGSQETQYFGPGTRLLVL.